These T cell receptor beta chains were read from a single sample in a study of graft-versus-host responses after intestinal transplantation. Their antigens are not known. Sequencing used immunoSEQ multiplex PCR; TCRdb keeps in-frame clones, though not all of them. The sample records about 120,000 clones, about nine tenths being singletons. Material: unstimulated CD4+ T cells sorted from spleen or lymph node cells, obtained before intestinal transplant. The receptors derive from a human donor who received an intestinal transplant. Each CDR3 is given with its conserved first and last residue. D genes are given only for firm matches. Size values are once, few and many counts, or a class for expanded clones, and some rows have none.

cdr3_nt,cdr3_aa,clone_size,j_call,d_call,v_call
TGTGCCTGGAGTCGGACAGCGTTGGCCTATGGCTACACCTTC,CAWSRTALAYGYTF,few,TRBJ1-2,-,TRBV30
TGCAGCGTTGTGCAGGGGGCTGCGAACACTGAAGCTTTCTTT,CSVVQGAANTEAFF,-,TRBJ1-1,TRBD1,TRBV29-1
TGTGCCAGCAGCTTGTTGTACAGGAACACTGAAGCTTTCTTT,CASSLLYRNTEAFF,-,TRBJ1-1,-,TRBV5-5
TGTGCCAGCAGTTCGGGACAGGGAAGGGAGAATGGCTACACCTTC,CASSSGQGRENGYTF,-,TRBJ1-2,TRBD1,TRBV27
TGCGCCAGCAGCTTGGGACAGGCCGGGGAGCTGTTTTTT,CASSLGQAGELFF,-,TRBJ2-2,-,TRBV5-1
TGCGCCAGCAGTCCGGGACTAGCTATGGTAGGAGATACGCAGTATTTT,CASSPGLAMVGDTQYF,-,TRBJ2-3,TRBD2,TRBV5-1
TGTGCCAGCAGTTACAGGGGCAGTGCCTCCTACGAGCAGTACTTC,CASSYRGSASYEQYF,-,TRBJ2-7,-,TRBV6-5
TGTGCTAGTGCCCTGACAGGGGGGAGGGTGAACGCTGAAGCTTTCTTT,CASALTGGRVNAEAFF,few,TRBJ1-1,TRBD1,TRBV12-5
TGTGCCAGCTCACCGCGGGGGACTAGCGGCTCCTACGAGCAGTACTTC,CASSPRGTSGSYEQYF,-,TRBJ2-7,TRBD2,TRBV18
TGTGCCAGCAGCCCGGACAGGGGAGGGGAAAAACTGTTTTTT,CASSPDRGGEKLFF,-,TRBJ1-4,TRBD1,TRBV6-5
TGTGCCAGCAGGGAGAGCGGGGGGGGTGACACGCAGTATTTT,CASRESGGGDTQYF,-,TRBJ2-3,TRBD2,TRBV6-5
TGTGCCAGTAGCCCGGGGACTAGTTTCACCGGGGAGCTGTTTTTT,CASSPGTSFTGELFF,few,TRBJ2-2,TRBD2,TRBV19
TGTGCCAGTAGCCCCCCTAGCGGAGATTCCACAGATACGCAGTATTTT,CASSPPSGDSTDTQYF,once,TRBJ2-3,TRBD2,TRBV19
TGTGCCAGCAGCGAAAGACTAGCGGGGGGCCCGGCGCAGTATTTT,CASSERLAGGPAQYF,-,TRBJ2-3,TRBD2,TRBV11-2
TGTGCCAGTTTCTCCCGGGACAGGGTCGATGGCTACACCTTC,CASFSRDRVDGYTF,-,TRBJ1-2,TRBD1,TRBV19
TGTGCCAGCAGTCCCCCAGGGGCGTCCTACGAGCAGTACTTC,CASSPPGASYEQYF,-,TRBJ2-7,-,TRBV28
TGTGCCAGCTCACCACAAGGACAGAGCTCTATGGGCTACACCTTC,CASSPQGQSSMGYTF,-,TRBJ1-2,-,TRBV18
TGTGCCAGCTTGGGCAGGGGAAAGCGCTCACCCCTCCACTTT,CASLGRGKRSPLHF,once,TRBJ1-6,-,TRBV6-1
TGCGCCAGCAGAACGGGAACTGGAAACACCATATATTTT,CASRTGTGNTIYF,-,TRBJ1-3,-,TRBV5-1
-,CAWSVGGGGLGSCFF,once,TRBJ2-2,-,TRBV30
TGCGCCAGCAGCTTGGTGTTCAGGGGAAAGGCCGGGGAGCTGTTTTTT,CASSLVFRGKAGELFF,-,TRBJ2-2,-,TRBV5-1
TGTGCCAGCAGCGCGAACTATGGCTACACCTTC,CASSANYGYTF,-,TRBJ1-2,-,TRBV7-2
TGTGCCAGCTCAACATTCGCAGGCCTCTATGGCTACACCTTC,CASSTFAGLYGYTF,-,TRBJ1-2,-,TRBV18
TGTGCCAGCAGCCAGAAGACAGGGGGCACTTACAATGAGCAGTTCTTC,CASSQKTGGTYNEQFF,-,TRBJ2-1,TRBD1,TRBV7-9
TGTGCCAGCAGCTTACCCCGAACAGGCACTGAAGCTTTCTTT,CASSLPRTGTEAFF,-,TRBJ1-1,-,TRBV7-9
TGCGCCAGCAGCTTGGCCCCGGAGCTCCTCGAGCAGTACTTC,CASSLAPELLEQYF,-,TRBJ2-7,-,TRBV5-1
TGTGCCAGCAGTGAACAATTCTCTGGAAACACCATATATTTT,CASSEQFSGNTIYF,-,TRBJ1-3,-,TRBV25-1
TGCAGCGGCAAACAGGGGTCAGGAAACACCATATATTTT,CSGKQGSGNTIYF,-,TRBJ1-3,TRBD1,TRBV29-1
TGCGCCAGCAGCTTGGAGGGGGTGCATCACATGGGCGGGGAGCTGTTTTTT,CASSLEGVHHMGGELFF,-,TRBJ2-2,-,TRBV5-1
TGTGCCAGCAGTGAAGGGGACAGGGGAGGATCCATTAACTCCCCACAGGGAGGCACTGAAGCTTTCTTT,CASSEGDRGGSINSPQGGTEAFF,once,TRBJ1-1,TRBD1,TRBV6-1
TGTGCCAGCAGCGTAGCGGGACTACCACCCTCTAGCACAGATACGCAGTATTTT,CASSVAGLPPSSTDTQYF,-,TRBJ2-3,TRBD2,TRBV9
TGCGCCAGCAGCCCCGGAAGGGGGAAGGAGGAAAAACTGTTTTTT,CASSPGRGKEEKLFF,-,TRBJ1-4,-,TRBV5-1
TGCGCCAGCAGACAGGGGGCGTCGGAGACCCAGTACTTC,CASRQGASETQYF,-,TRBJ2-5,TRBD1,TRBV10-2
TGTGCCAGCAGTTATGACAAGAACACTGAAGCTTTCTTT,CASSYDKNTEAFF,-,TRBJ1-1,-,TRBV28
TGTGCCAGCAGCCGTCAGGGGGCTGTCTCTGGGGCCAACGTCCTGACTTTC,CASSRQGAVSGANVLTF,-,TRBJ2-6,TRBD1,TRBV7-3
TGCGCCAGCAGTCTTCGCGGCTCTGGGGCCAACGTCCTGACTTTC,CASSLRGSGANVLTF,-,TRBJ2-6,-,TRBV23-1
TGCGCCAGCGGTTCAGGGAACCCCACAGATACGCAGTATTTT,CASGSGNPTDTQYF,-,TRBJ2-3,-,TRBV5-1
TGCAGCGTTAAAAATTCAGGGGGCTTGGGCTATGACTACACCTTC,CSVKNSGGLGYDYTF,-,TRBJ1-2,TRBD1,TRBV29-1
TGTGCCAGCAGAGCACAGGGGGCGCCTAATGAGCAGTTCTTC,CASRAQGAPNEQFF,-,TRBJ2-1,TRBD1,TRBV5-4
TGTGCCAGCAGTGAAGTCGGACAGGGGAGAGCTAACTATGGCTACACCTTC,CASSEVGQGRANYGYTF,-,TRBJ1-2,TRBD1,TRBV2
TGTGCCAGCAGCTCGCGGCCGGGACAGGGTTGGGAGACCCAGTACTTC,CASSSRPGQGWETQYF,-,TRBJ2-5,TRBD1,TRBV7-2
TGTGCCAGCAGTCCGAGACAGGGGGTGAAGTGGGGCACTGAAGCTTTCTTT,CASSPRQGVKWGTEAFF,-,TRBJ1-1,TRBD1,TRBV7-9
TGTGCCAGCAGAACAGGGGGCTACTACGGCTACACCTTC,CASRTGGYYGYTF,-,TRBJ1-2,TRBD1,TRBV28
TGTGCCAGCAGTGTAGCGGGAGGGCCAGATACGCAGTATTTT,CASSVAGGPDTQYF,-,TRBJ2-3,TRBD2,TRBV25-1
TGTGCCAGCAGCTCCTACGACAGATTTAACTATGGCTACACCTTC,CASSSYDRFNYGYTF,-,TRBJ1-2,-,TRBV28
TGTGCCAGCAGCTTAAGGAGGCTAGCGGGAGTACACGAGCAGTACTTC,CASSLRRLAGVHEQYF,-,TRBJ2-7,TRBD2,TRBV13